A selection of T cell receptor beta chains follows, all from one sample in a study of OX40 agonist ivuxolimab in advanced cancers. Sequencing was performed with immunoSEQ multiplex PCR; in TCRdb, only in-frame clones are kept and a portion is missing. This table has about 72,000 clones, under 90% appearing once. The source material was CD4+ or CD8+ T cells sorted from blood, sampled in a trial of the OX40 agonist ivuxolimab. The receptors here all came from an adult with an advanced solid tumor such as melanoma, head and neck, liver or kidney cancer. CDR3s include the opening cysteine and the closing phenylalanine or tryptophan. The D gene is left open where the match is weak.

cdr3_aa cdr3_nt j_call d_call v_call
CASSPQDRNYGYTF TGTGCCAGCTCACCTCAGGACAGGAACTATGGCTACACCTTC TRBJ1-2 TRBD1 TRBV18
CASNPVGLFGTEAFF TGCGCCAGCAACCCGGTGGGCTTGTTTGGCACTGAAGCTTTCTTT TRBJ1-1 NA TRBV5-1
CASSSMGLAANNEQFF TGTGCCAGCAGCTCGATGGGACTAGCGGCGAACAATGAGCAGTTCTTC TRBJ2-1 TRBD2 TRBV7-2
CASSSPGSYGYTF TGTGCCAGCAGCTCTCCCGGAAGCTATGGCTACACCTTC TRBJ1-2 NA TRBV5-4
CASSLGGRGEKLFF TGCGCCAGCAGCTTGGGGGGCAGGGGTGAAAAACTGTTTTTT TRBJ1-4 NA TRBV5-1
CASSLAGPTETQYF TGTGCCAGCAGCTTAGCGGGCCCTACAGAGACCCAGTACTTC TRBJ2-5 NA TRBV7-2
CASSLRPRSGETQYF TGCGCCAGCAGCTTGCGTCCTAGATCGGGTGAGACCCAGTACTTC TRBJ2-5 NA TRBV5-1
CASSLGYPRNTEAFF TGTGCCAGCAGCTTGGGATACCCCAGGAACACTGAAGCTTTCTTT TRBJ1-1 NA TRBV5-6
CASSRGARGLGEQYF TGTGCCAGCAGCCGGGGTGCCAGGGGGCTTGGGGAGCAGTACTTC TRBJ2-7 TRBD1 TRBV14
CASSHDRGRVTEAFF TGCGCCAGCAGCCACGACAGGGGGCGGGTCACTGAAGCTTTCTTT TRBJ1-1 TRBD1 TRBV4-1
CASSLGVGSPLHF TGTGCCAGCAGCTTAGGGGTCGGGTCACCCCTCCACTTT TRBJ1-6 NA TRBV11-2
CASSAGGQPQHF TGTGCCAGCAGCGCCGGGGGTCAGCCCCAGCATTTT TRBJ1-5 NA TRBV5-5